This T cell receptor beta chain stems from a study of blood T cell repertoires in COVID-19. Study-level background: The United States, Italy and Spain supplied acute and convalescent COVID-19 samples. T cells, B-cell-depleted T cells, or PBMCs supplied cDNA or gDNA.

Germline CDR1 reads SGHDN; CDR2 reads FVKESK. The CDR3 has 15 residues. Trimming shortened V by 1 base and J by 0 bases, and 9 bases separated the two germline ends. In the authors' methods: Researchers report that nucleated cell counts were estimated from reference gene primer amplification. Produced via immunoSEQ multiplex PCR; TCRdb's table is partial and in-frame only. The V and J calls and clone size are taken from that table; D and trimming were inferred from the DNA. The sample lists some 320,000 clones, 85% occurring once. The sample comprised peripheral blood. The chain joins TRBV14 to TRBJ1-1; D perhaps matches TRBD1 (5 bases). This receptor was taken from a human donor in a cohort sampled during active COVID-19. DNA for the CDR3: TGTGCCAGCAGCCAAGTTGGGGCGGTGAACACTGAAGCTTTCTTT. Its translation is CASSQVGAVNTEAFF. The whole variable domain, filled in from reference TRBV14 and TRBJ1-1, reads EAGVTQFPSHSVIEKGQTVTLRCDPISGHDNLYWYRRVMGKEIKFLLHFVKESKQDESGMPNNRFLAERTGGTYSTLKVQPAELEDSGVYFCASSQVGAVNTEAFFGQGTRLTVV.